The rows below give T cell receptor beta chains drawn from one sample of a study of blood T cell repertoires in COVID-19. Measured with immunoSEQ multiplex PCR; TCRdb has only the in-frame clones, and not every one. The table includes roughly 100,000 clones, 80% to 90% detected once. The sample consisted of peripheral blood. The receptors shown here come from a human donor in a cohort sampled during active COVID-19. The CDR3 runs from the conserved cysteine through the conserved F or W. Fields, in order: J gene, clone size, V gene, D gene, CDR3 DNA, CDR3 protein. A D gene is named only where the DNA matches it firmly. The size of a clone is reported for some rows only, either as once, few or many, or as a class for expanded clones.

j_call: TRBJ1-4; clone_size: NA; v_call: TRBV5-1; d_call: NA; cdr3_nt: TGCGCCAGCAGCCCCGAACGAGTAAAAGATGAAAAACTGTTTTTT; cdr3_aa: CASSPERVKDEKLFF
j_call: TRBJ1-4; clone_size: NA; v_call: TRBV7-2; d_call: NA; cdr3_nt: TGTGCCAGCAGCCTGGGACACCAGGGTGAAAAACTGTTTTTT; cdr3_aa: CASSLGHQGEKLFF
j_call: TRBJ1-2; clone_size: NA; v_call: TRBV28; d_call: NA; cdr3_nt: TGTGCCAGCACAGGGGTCTCCATCTATGGCTACACCTTC; cdr3_aa: CASTGVSIYGYTF
j_call: TRBJ1-1; clone_size: NA; v_call: TRBV27; d_call: TRBD1; cdr3_nt: TGTGCCAGCAGTTCCCCAGGGGGGTTGACTGAAGCTTTCTTT; cdr3_aa: CASSSPGGLTEAFF
j_call: TRBJ2-1; clone_size: NA; v_call: TRBV2; d_call: TRBD2; cdr3_nt: TGTGCCAGCAGCTCCGAGCTAGCGGACCTTACCTACAATGAGCAGTTCTTC; cdr3_aa: CASSSELADLTYNEQFF
j_call: TRBJ2-3; clone_size: NA; v_call: TRBV15; d_call: TRBD2; cdr3_nt: TGTGCCACCAGCAGGGAGTTAAGCGGGGGCACAGATACGCAGTATTTT; cdr3_aa: CATSRELSGGTDTQYF
j_call: TRBJ2-1; clone_size: NA; v_call: TRBV6-5; d_call: NA; cdr3_nt: TGTGCCAGCAGTTCCCGCCCCCAGGGAAATAGTGAGCAGTTCTTC; cdr3_aa: CASSSRPQGNSEQFF
j_call: TRBJ1-2; clone_size: NA; v_call: TRBV27; d_call: TRBD1; cdr3_nt: TGTGCCAGCAGTTTCCTCCAAACCCACCCGGGACAGAAATATGGCTACACCTTC; cdr3_aa: CASSFLQTHPGQKYGYTF
j_call: TRBJ2-3; clone_size: NA; v_call: TRBV7-2; d_call: TRBD2; cdr3_nt: TGTGCCAGCAGCTTAGCGGTGGCTAGCGGGTTTACAGATACGCAGTATTTT; cdr3_aa: CASSLAVASGFTDTQYF
j_call: TRBJ1-4; clone_size: NA; v_call: TRBV6-5; d_call: NA; cdr3_nt: TGTGCCAGCCGCCCGCTAGTTAGGAATGAAAAACTGTTTTTT; cdr3_aa: CASRPLVRNEKLFF
j_call: TRBJ2-4; clone_size: once; v_call: TRBV4-3; d_call: TRBD2; cdr3_nt: TGCGCCAGCAGCCTCTTGCTCGACAGCCCGGGGGGCAAAAACATTCAGTACTTC; cdr3_aa: CASSLLLDSPGGKNIQYF
j_call: TRBJ2-1; clone_size: NA; v_call: TRBV15; d_call: TRBD1; cdr3_nt: TGTGCCACCAGCGAGGACAGGGGTGGAAACAATGAGCAGTTCTTC; cdr3_aa: CATSEDRGGNNEQFF
j_call: TRBJ1-2; clone_size: NA; v_call: TRBV6-5; d_call: NA; cdr3_nt: TGTGCCAGCAGTACTCAGACAGGTCACGGCTACACCTTC; cdr3_aa: CASSTQTGHGYTF
j_call: TRBJ2-7; clone_size: NA; v_call: TRBV6-5; d_call: NA; cdr3_nt: TGTGCCAGCAAAACCTCCGGGGGATCCTACGAGCAGTACTTC; cdr3_aa: CASKTSGGSYEQYF
j_call: TRBJ2-2; clone_size: once; v_call: TRBV6-5; d_call: TRBD2; cdr3_nt: TGTGCCAGCAGTTTCGACTGGGAGGGAAACACCGGGGAGCTGTTTTTT; cdr3_aa: CASSFDWEGNTGELFF
j_call: TRBJ2-2; clone_size: NA; v_call: TRBV28; d_call: NA; cdr3_nt: TGTGCCACCTGTATAGAATCCGGGGAGCTGTTTTTT; cdr3_aa: CATCIESGELFF
j_call: TRBJ1-6; clone_size: NA; v_call: TRBV5-6; d_call: TRBD1; cdr3_nt: TGTGCCAGCAGCTTCCGGGACAGGGATGGACCTGTCCTCCACTTT; cdr3_aa: CASSFRDRDGPVLHF
j_call: TRBJ2-6; clone_size: NA; v_call: TRBV29-1; d_call: NA; cdr3_nt: TGCAGCGGGGGTGAGGGCTCTGGGGCCAACGTCCTGACTTTC; cdr3_aa: CSGGEGSGANVLTF
j_call: TRBJ1-5; clone_size: NA; v_call: TRBV3-1/TRBV3-2; d_call: NA; cdr3_nt: TGTGCCAGCAGCCAAGATCTAATTTTCCAGCCCCAGCATTTT; cdr3_aa: CASSQDLIFQPQHF
j_call: TRBJ2-6; clone_size: NA; v_call: TRBV28; d_call: TRBD1; cdr3_nt: TGTGCCAGCAGACGGACAGGCCACTCCTCTGGGGCCAACGTCCTGACTTTC; cdr3_aa: CASRRTGHSSGANVLTF
j_call: TRBJ1-1; clone_size: NA; v_call: TRBV4-3; d_call: NA; cdr3_nt: TGCGCCAGCAGCCAAGATAGGGTGGGGGCCACTGAAGCTTTCTTT; cdr3_aa: CASSQDRVGATEAFF
j_call: TRBJ1-2; clone_size: NA; v_call: TRBV7-8; d_call: NA; cdr3_nt: TGTGCCAGCACCAAGATTAAGGGGACAACTGACTATGGCTACACCTTC; cdr3_aa: CASTKIKGTTDYGYTF
j_call: TRBJ2-7; clone_size: NA; v_call: TRBV28; d_call: TRBD2; cdr3_nt: TGTGCCAGCAGAACCGGGACTAGAAGCCCCTACGAGCAGTACTTC; cdr3_aa: CASRTGTRSPYEQYF
j_call: TRBJ1-1; clone_size: NA; v_call: TRBV24-1; d_call: NA; cdr3_nt: TGTGCCACTGCAGGGGTGAACACTGAAGCTTTCTTT; cdr3_aa: CATAGVNTEAFF
j_call: TRBJ2-7; clone_size: NA; v_call: TRBV5-8; d_call: NA; cdr3_nt: TGTGCCAGCACACCGGGAGCGTCCTACGAGCAGTACTTC; cdr3_aa: CASTPGASYEQYF
j_call: TRBJ2-3; clone_size: once; v_call: TRBV5-4; d_call: NA; cdr3_nt: TGTGCCAGCAGCTTGATCGGGGAGAGCTATACGCAGTATTTT; cdr3_aa: CASSLIGESYTQYF
j_call: TRBJ2-5; clone_size: NA; v_call: TRBV5-6; d_call: NA; cdr3_nt: TGTGCCAGCAGCTCAAAAACGTTCGGGGGGACCCAGTACTTC; cdr3_aa: CASSSKTFGGTQYF
j_call: TRBJ1-2; clone_size: NA; v_call: TRBV6-2/TRBV6-3; d_call: NA; cdr3_nt: TGTGCCAGCAGTCCCGACACGTATGGCTACACCTTC; cdr3_aa: CASSPDTYGYTF
j_call: TRBJ2-2; clone_size: NA; v_call: TRBV11-2; d_call: NA; cdr3_nt: TGTGCCAGCAGCCCCCATCGGACCGGGGAGCTGTTTTTT; cdr3_aa: CASSPHRTGELFF
j_call: TRBJ1-2; clone_size: NA; v_call: TRBV18; d_call: NA; cdr3_nt: TGTGCCAGCTCACCGCGGGTGGACTATGGCTACACCTTC; cdr3_aa: CASSPRVDYGYTF
j_call: TRBJ1-5; clone_size: NA; v_call: TRBV19; d_call: NA; cdr3_nt: TGTGCCAGTAGTATCGGACAGACATCCCAGCCCCAGCATTTT; cdr3_aa: CASSIGQTSQPQHF
j_call: TRBJ1-2; clone_size: NA; v_call: TRBV23-1; d_call: NA; cdr3_nt: TGCGCCAGCAGTCAATCTCAGGGGTCCTCGGGTGGTTATGGCTACACCTTC; cdr3_aa: CASSQSQGSSGGYGYTF